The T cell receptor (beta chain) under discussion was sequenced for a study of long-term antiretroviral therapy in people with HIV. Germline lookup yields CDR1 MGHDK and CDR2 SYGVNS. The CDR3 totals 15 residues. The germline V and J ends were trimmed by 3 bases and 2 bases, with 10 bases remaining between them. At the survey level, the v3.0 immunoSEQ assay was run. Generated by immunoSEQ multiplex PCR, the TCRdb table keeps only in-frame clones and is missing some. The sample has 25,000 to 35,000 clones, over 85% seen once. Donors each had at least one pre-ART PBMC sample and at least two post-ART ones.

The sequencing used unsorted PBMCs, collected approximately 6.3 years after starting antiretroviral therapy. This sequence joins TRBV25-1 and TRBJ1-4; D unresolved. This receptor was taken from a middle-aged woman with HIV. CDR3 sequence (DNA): TGTGCCAGCAGTGATCTCGTACAGACTAATGAAAAACTGTTTTTT. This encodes CASSDLVQTNEKLFF.